The present T cell receptor (beta chain) was sequenced within a study of early T cells in non-severe SARS-CoV-2 infection. The CDR3 length is 13 residues. V lost 2 bases, J lost 11 bases, and 15 bases lay in between. TCRdb called the 5' RACE reads again in MiXCR, with one record for every CDR3 protein. This sample has roughly 99,000 distinct CDR3 sequences; 11% occur once, and the top ten carry more than 6.5%. The TCR sequence derives from an adult who was a healthcare worker with PCR-confirmed SARS-CoV-2 infection or an uninfected control (not recorded which). Sequenced: whole blood. The chain employs TRBV12-3 or TRBV12-4 and TRBJ1-1, with D unresolved. CDR3 DNA sequence: TGTGCCAGCAGTTTATATTGGGCATTTAGGGCTTTCTTT. It translates to CASSLYWAFRAFF.